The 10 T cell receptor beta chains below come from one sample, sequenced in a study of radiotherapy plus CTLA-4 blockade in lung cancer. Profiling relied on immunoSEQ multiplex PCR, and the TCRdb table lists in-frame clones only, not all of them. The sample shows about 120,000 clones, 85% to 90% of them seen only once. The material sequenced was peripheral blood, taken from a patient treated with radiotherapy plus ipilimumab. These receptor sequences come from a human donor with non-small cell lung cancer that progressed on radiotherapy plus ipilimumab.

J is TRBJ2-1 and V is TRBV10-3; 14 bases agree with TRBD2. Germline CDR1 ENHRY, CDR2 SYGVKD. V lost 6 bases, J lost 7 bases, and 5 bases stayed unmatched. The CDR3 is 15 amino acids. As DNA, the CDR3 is TGTGCCATCAGGCCGGGACTAGCGGGAGCTAATGAGCAGTTCTTC. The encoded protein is CAIRPGLAGANEQFF.

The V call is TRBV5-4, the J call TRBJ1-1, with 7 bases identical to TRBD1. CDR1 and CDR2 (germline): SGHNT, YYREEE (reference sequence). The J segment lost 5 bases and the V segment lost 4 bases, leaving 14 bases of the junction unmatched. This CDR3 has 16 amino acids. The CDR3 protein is CASSPPVRTGWTEAFF. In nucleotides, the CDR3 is TGTGCCAGCAGCCCCCCCGTCAGGACAGGTTGGACTGAAGCTTTCTTT.

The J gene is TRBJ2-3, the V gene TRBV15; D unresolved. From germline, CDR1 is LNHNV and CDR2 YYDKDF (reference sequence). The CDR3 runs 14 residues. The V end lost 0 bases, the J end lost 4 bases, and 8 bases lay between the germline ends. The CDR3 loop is CATSRDTTPDTQYF. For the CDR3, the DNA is TGTGCCACCAGCAGAGATACTACGCCAGATACGCAGTATTTT.

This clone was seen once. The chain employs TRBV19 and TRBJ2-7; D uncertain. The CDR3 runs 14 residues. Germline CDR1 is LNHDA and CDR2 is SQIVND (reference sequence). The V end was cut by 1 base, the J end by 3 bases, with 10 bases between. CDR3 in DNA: TGTGCCAGTAGTATAGCGGGTAGCTTCTACGAGCAGTACTTC. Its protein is CASSIAGSFYEQYF.

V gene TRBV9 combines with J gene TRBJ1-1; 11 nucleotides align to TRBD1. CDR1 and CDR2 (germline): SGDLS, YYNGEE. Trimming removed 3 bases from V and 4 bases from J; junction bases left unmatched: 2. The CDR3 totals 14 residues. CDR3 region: CASSEGQGATEAFF. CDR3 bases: TGTGCCAGCAGCGAAGGACAGGGGGCCACTGAAGCTTTCTTT.

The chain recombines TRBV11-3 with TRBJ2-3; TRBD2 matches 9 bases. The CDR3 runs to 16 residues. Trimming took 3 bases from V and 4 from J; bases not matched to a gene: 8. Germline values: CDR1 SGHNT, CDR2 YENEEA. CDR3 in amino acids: CASSFDLREGADTQYF. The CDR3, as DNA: TGTGCCAGCAGCTTTGATTTGCGGGAGGGGGCAGATACGCAGTATTTT.

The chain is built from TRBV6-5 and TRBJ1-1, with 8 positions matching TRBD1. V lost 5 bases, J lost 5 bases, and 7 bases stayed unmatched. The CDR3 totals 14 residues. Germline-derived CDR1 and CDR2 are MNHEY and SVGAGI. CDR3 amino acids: CASSLTGALTEAFF. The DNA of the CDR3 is TGTGCCAGCAGTCTGACAGGGGCTTTAACTGAAGCTTTCTTT.

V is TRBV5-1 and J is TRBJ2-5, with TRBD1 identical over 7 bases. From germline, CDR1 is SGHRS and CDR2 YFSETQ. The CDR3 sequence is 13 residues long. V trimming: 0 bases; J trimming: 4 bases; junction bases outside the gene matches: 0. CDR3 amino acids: CASSLGQGETQYF. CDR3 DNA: TGCGCCAGCAGCTTGGGACAGGGAGAGACCCAGTACTTC.

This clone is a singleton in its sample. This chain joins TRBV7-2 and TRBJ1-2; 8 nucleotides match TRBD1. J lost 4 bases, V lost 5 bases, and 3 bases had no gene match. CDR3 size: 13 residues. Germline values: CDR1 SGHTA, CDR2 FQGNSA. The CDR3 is CASSSGQGYGYTF. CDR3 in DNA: TGTGCCAGCAGCAGCGGACAGGGCTATGGCTACACCTTC.

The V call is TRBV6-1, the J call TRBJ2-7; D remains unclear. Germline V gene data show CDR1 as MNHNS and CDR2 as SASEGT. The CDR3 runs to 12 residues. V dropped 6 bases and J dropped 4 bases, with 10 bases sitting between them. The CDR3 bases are TGTGCCAGCAGAGACCAGGTATACGAGCAGTACTTC. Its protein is CASRDQVYEQYF.